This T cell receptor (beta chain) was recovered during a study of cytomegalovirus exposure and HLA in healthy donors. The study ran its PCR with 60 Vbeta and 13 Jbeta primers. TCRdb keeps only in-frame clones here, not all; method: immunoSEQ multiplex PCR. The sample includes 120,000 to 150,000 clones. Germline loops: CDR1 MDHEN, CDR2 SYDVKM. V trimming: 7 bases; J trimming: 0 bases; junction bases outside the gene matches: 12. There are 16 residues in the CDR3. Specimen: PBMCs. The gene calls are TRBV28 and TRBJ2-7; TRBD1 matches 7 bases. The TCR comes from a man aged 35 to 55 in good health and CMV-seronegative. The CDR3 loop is CASTHRDSALSYEQYF. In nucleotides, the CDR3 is TGTGCCAGCACCCATCGGGACAGCGCCCTCTCCTACGAGCAGTACTTC.